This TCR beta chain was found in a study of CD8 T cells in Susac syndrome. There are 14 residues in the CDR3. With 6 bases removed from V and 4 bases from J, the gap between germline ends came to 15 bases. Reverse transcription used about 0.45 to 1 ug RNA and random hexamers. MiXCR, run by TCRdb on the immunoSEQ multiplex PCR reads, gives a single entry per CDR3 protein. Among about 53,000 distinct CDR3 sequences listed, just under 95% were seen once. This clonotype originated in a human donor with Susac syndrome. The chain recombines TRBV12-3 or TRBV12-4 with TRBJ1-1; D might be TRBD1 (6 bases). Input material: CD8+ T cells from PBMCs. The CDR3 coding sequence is TGTGCCAGCAGCCAACAGGGAGTGGGCACTGAAGCTTTCTTT. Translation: CASSQQGVGTEAFF.